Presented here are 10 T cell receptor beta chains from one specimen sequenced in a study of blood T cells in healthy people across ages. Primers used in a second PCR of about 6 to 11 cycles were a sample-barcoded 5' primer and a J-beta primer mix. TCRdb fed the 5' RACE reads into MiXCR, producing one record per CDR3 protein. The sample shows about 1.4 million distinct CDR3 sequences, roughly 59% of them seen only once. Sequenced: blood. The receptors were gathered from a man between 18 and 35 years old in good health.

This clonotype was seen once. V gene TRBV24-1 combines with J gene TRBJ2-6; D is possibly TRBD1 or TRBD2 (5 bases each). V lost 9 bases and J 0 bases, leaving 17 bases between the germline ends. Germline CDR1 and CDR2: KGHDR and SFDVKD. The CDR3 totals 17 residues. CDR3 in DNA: TGTGCCACCCAAGCACTCGGGACCCTCTCTGGGGCCAACGTCCTGACTTTC. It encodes CATQALGTLSGANVLTF.

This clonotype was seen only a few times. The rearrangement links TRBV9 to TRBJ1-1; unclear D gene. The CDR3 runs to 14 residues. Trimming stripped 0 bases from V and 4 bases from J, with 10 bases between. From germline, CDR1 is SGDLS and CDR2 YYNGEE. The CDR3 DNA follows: TGTGCCAGCAGCGTAGCAGGTGGAGGCACTGAAGCTTTCTTT. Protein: CASSVAGGGTEAFF.

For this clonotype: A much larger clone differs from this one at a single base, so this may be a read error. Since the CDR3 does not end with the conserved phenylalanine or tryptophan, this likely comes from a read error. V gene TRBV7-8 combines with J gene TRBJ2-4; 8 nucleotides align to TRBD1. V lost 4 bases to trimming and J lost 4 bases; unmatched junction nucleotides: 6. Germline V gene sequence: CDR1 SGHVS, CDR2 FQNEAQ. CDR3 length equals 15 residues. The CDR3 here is CASSSRQGRKNIQYL. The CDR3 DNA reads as TGTGCCAGCAGCTCAAGACAGGGGAGGAAAAACATTCAGTACTTA.

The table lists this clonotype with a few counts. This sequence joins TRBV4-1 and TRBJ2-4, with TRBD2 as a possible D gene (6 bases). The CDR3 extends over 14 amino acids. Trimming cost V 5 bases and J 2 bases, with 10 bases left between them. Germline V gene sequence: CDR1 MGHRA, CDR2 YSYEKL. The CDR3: CASSGGVTKNIQYF. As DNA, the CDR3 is TGCGCCAGCAGCGGAGGGGTGACCAAAAACATTCAGTACTTC.

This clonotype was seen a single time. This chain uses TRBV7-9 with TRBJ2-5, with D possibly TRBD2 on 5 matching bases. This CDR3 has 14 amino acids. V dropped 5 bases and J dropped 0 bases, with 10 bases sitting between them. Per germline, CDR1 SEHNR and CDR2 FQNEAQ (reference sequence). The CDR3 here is CASSGPGNQETQYF. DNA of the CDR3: TGTGCCAGCAGCGGGCCGGGAAACCAAGAGACCCAGTACTTC.

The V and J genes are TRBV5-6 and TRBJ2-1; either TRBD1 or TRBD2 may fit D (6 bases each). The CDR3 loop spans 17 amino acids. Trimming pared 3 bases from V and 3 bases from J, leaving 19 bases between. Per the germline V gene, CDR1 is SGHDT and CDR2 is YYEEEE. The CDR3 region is CASSWGRGIASYNEQFF. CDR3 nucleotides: TGTGCCAGCAGCTGGGGGCGGGGTATAGCGAGCTACAATGAGCAGTTCTTC.

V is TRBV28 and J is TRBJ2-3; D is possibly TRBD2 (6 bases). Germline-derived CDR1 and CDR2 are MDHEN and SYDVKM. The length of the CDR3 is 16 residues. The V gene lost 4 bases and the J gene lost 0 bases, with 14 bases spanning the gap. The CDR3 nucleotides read TGTGCCAGCAGTTACGGCCCCGGGACTAGCACAGATACGCAGTATTTT. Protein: CASSYGPGTSTDTQYF.

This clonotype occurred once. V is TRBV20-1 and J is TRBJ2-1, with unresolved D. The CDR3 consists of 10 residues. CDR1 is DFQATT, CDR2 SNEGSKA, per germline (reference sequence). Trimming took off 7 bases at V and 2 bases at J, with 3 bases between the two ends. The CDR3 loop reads CSVPYNEQFF. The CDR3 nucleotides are TGCAGTGTCCCCTACAATGAGCAGTTCTTC.

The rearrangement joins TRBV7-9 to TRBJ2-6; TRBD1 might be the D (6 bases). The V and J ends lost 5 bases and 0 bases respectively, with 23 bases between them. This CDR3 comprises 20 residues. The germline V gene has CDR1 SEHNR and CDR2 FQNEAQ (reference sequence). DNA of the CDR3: TGTGCCAGCAGCACATCTCTTTCGACAGGTTTGCCCTCTGGGGCCAACGTCCTGACTTTC. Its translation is CASSTSLSTGLPSGANVLTF.

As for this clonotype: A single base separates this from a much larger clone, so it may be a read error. For the CDR3, the DNA is TGCAGTGCTATGGGTGGCTACACCTTC. Residues: CSAMGGYTF. The rearrangement joins TRBV20-1 to TRBJ1-2; D gene uncertain. V lost 4 bases to trimming and J lost 7 bases, with 4 bases between them. Germline CDR1 is DFQATT and CDR2 is SNEGSKA (reference sequence). CDR3 size: 9 residues.